This T cell receptor beta chain was sequenced for a study of blood T cell repertoires in COVID-19. Trimming took off 2 bases at V and 8 bases at J, with 10 bases between the two ends. This CDR3 region has 14 residues. Germline CDR1 KGHSH, CDR2 LQKENI. Clones were sequenced by immunoSEQ multiplex PCR, and TCRdb holds only the in-frame ones, with some missing. The sample carries approximately 230,000 clones, roughly 89% recorded once. Material for sequencing was peripheral blood. The chain recombines TRBV18 with TRBJ1-6, with a possible D match to TRBD1 (6 bases). The sequence came from a man aged 30 to 45 who had recovered from COVID-19. The DNA of the CDR3 is TGTGCCAGCTCACCAGTGGACAGAGATTCACCCCTCCACTTT. As protein: CASSPVDRDSPLHF. Full variable domain (rest looked up from reference TRBV18 and TRBJ1-6): NAGVMQNPRHLVRRRGQEARLRCSPMKGHSHVYWYRQLPEEGLKFMVYLQKENIIDESGMPKERFSAEFPKEGPSILRIQQVVRGDSAAYFCASSPVDRDSPLHFGNGTRLTVT.